The text below deals with one TCR beta chain. The sample originates from a study of blood T cell repertoires in COVID-19. Germline V lookup: CDR1 SGHDN, CDR2 FVKESK. The CDR3 sequence is 17 residues long. V lost 1 base and J lost 5, with 17 bases in between. Profiling relied on immunoSEQ multiplex PCR, and the TCRdb table lists in-frame clones only, not all of them. The top ten hold approximately 2% of the sample, which has about 160,000 clones, approximately 91% seen once. This chain uses TRBV14 with TRBJ2-2; D gene ambiguous. The sequenced material came from peripheral blood. The source of this sequence is a man between 18 and 35 years old with acute or convalescent COVID-19. CDR3 bases: TGTGCCAGCAGCCAAGTTTCTTTTTTGACAACGACCGGGGAGCTGTTTTTT. Protein product: CASSQVSFLTTTGELFF. The full variable domain, in which reference TRBV14 and TRBJ2-2 provide the parts outside the CDR3, is EAGVTQFPSHSVIEKGQTVTLRCDPISGHDNLYWYRRVMGKEIKFLLHFVKESKQDESGMPNNRFLAERTGGTYSTLKVQPAELEDSGVYFCASSQVSFLTTTGELFFGEGSRLTVL.